This is a list of T cell receptor beta chains from one sample in a study of shared clonotypes between healthy human individuals. This table comes from immunoSEQ multiplex PCR, and its TCRdb copy is limited to in-frame clones, with some not included. The sample lists about 1.1 million clones, around 78% occurring once. Sequenced: memory CD4+ T cells from PBMCs. The origin of the receptors is a man younger than 35 in good health. Some clones in this sample may be carry-over from other donors' samples. The CDR3 runs from the conserved cysteine through the conserved F or W. Fields, in order: V gene, D gene, J gene, clone size, CDR3 length, CDR3 protein, CDR3 DNA. A D gene is named only where the DNA matches it firmly. Not all rows give a size; the values are once, few, many and, for expanded clones, a class.

TRBV9	-	TRBJ2-3	-	14	CASSVRQVVDTQYF	TGTGCCAGCAGCGTCCGACAGGTTGTAGATACGCAGTATTTT
TRBV18	TRBD1	TRBJ2-5	-	13	CASSLGQGETQYF	TGTGCCAGCTCACTCGGACAGGGAGAGACCCAGTACTTC
TRBV29-1	-	TRBJ1-6	-	12	CSVPGVDSPLHF	TGCAGCGTGCCAGGGGTGGATTCACCCCTCCACTTT
TRBV7-2	TRBD1	TRBJ2-7	-	16	CASSLQGGRPSREQYF	TGTGCCAGCAGCCTACAGGGGGGACGACCCTCCCGCGAGCAGTACTTC
TRBV10-3	TRBD2	TRBJ2-1	-	13	CATAGTSDNEQFF	TGTGCCACCGCCGGGACTAGCGACAATGAGCAGTTCTTC
TRBV29-1	-	TRBJ2-6	-	16	CSVGTSTSSGANVLTF	TGCAGCGTTGGGACATCGACCAGCTCTGGGGCCAACGTCCTGACTTTC
TRBV6-5	-	TRBJ1-2	-	11	CASHGGDGYTF	TGTGCCAGCCACGGGGGGGATGGCTACACCTTC
TRBV15	-	TRBJ2-1	-	16	CATSRVRGTRYNEQFF	TGTGCCACCAGCAGAGTGAGGGGTACCAGGTACAATGAGCAGTTCTTC
TRBV11-2	-	TRBJ2-3	-	14	CASSLGVSTDTQYF	TGTGCCAGCAGCTTAGGGGTCAGTACAGATACGCAGTATTTT
TRBV30	-	TRBJ1-2	-	13	CAWSVPGPYGYTF	TGTGCCTGGAGTGTCCCAGGGCCCTATGGCTACACCTTC
TRBV28	TRBD1	TRBJ1-5	many	15	CASSLSSGGGQPQHF	TGTGCCAGCAGTTTATCGTCAGGGGGCGGGCAGCCCCAGCATTTT
TRBV9	TRBD2	TRBJ2-7	-	14	CASSVGRETFEQYF	TGTGCCAGCAGCGTAGGGCGGGAGACTTTCGAGCAGTACTTC
TRBV19	-	TRBJ1-5	-	16	CASSIETGRVNQPQHF	TGTGCCAGTAGTATAGAAACCGGGAGGGTCAATCAGCCCCAGCATTTT
TRBV2	TRBD1	TRBJ1-4	-	15	CATVPGQAENEKLFF	TGTGCCACCGTCCCGGGACAGGCCGAAAATGAAAAACTGTTTTTT
TRBV6-1	-	TRBJ1-3	-	15	CASSEWANPGNTIYF	TGTGCCAGCAGTGAATGGGCCAATCCTGGAAACACCATATATTTT
TRBV7-3	-	TRBJ1-2	-	13	CASSPDRGYGYTF	TGTGCCAGCAGCCCAGACCGGGGCTATGGCTACACCTTC
TRBV11-2	-	TRBJ1-2	-	14	CASSPPRPRGGHTF	TGTGCCAGCAGCCCCCCCAGGCCCCGGGGTGGCCACACCTTC
TRBV5-1	-	TRBJ1-4	-	15	CASSLLGATNEKLFF	TGCGCCAGCAGCTTGTTGGGGGCAACTAATGAAAAACTGTTTTTT
TRBV5-4	TRBD2	TRBJ2-7	-	15	CASSTGTSGDYEQYF	TGTGCCAGCAGTACCGGGACTAGCGGCGACTACGAGCAGTACTTC
TRBV7-3	TRBD1	TRBJ2-5	-	16	CASSLTGTGLRETQYF	TGTGCCAGCAGCTTAACCGGGACAGGCCTCCGGGAGACCCAGTACTTC
TRBV2	-	TRBJ1-3	-	12	CASSETGNTIYF	TGTGCCAGCAGTGAAACTGGAAACACCATATATTTT
TRBV18	TRBD2	TRBJ2-7	-	16	CASSPPQLAGVYEQYF	TGTGCCAGCTCACCACCCCAGCTAGCGGGAGTGTACGAGCAGTACTTC
TRBV11-2	-	TRBJ2-5	-	15	CASSLRMGPQETQYF	TGTGCCAGCAGCTTAAGAATGGGACCGCAAGAGACCCAGTACTTC
TRBV30	-	TRBJ1-5	once	13	CAWSVGTLQPQHF	TGTGCCTGGAGTGTCGGGACACTGCAGCCCCAGCATTTT
TRBV4-3	TRBD1	TRBJ2-5	-	15	CASSQDPRGLETQYF	TGCGCCAGCAGCCAAGATCCCAGGGGGCTCGAGACCCAGTACTTC
TRBV30	-	TRBJ1-1	-	13	CAWSVGLNTEAFF	TGTGCCTGGAGCGTAGGTCTGAACACTGAAGCTTTCTTT
TRBV4-3	-	TRBJ1-1	-	15	CASSQDPRGVAEAFF	TGCGCCAGCAGCCAAGATCCACGAGGGGTGGCTGAAGCTTTCTTT
TRBV5-6	-	TRBJ1-1	-	12	CASSFLLSQAFF	TGTGCCAGCAGCTTCCTTCTATCGCAGGCTTTCTTT
TRBV2	-	TRBJ2-5	-	14	CASSQSGDQETQYF	TGTGCCAGCAGTCAATCAGGGGATCAAGAGACCCAGTACTTC
TRBV2	TRBD1	TRBJ2-3	-	15	CASSGGQGRVDTQYF	TGTGCCAGCAGTGGGGGACAGGGGCGCGTGGATACGCAGTATTTT
TRBV16	-	TRBJ1-5	-	16	CASSQSRSVSNQPQHF	TGTGCCAGCAGCCAATCCCGCTCGGTGAGCAATCAGCCCCAGCATTTT
TRBV5-1	TRBD1	TRBJ2-2	-	16	CASSLGQGANTGELFF	TGCGCCAGCAGCTTAGGACAGGGGGCTAACACCGGGGAGCTGTTTTTT
TRBV6-6	-	TRBJ1-5	-	15	CASTPGGVGNQPQHF	TGTGCCAGCACCCCAGGTGGGGTGGGCAATCAGCCCCAGCATTTT
TRBV19	-	TRBJ1-4	once	17	CASSMQGSASTNEKLFF	TGTGCCAGTAGTATGCAGGGGTCTGCCTCAACTAATGAAAAACTGTTTTTT
TRBV18	TRBD2	TRBJ2-5	few	16	CASSPPSGDNQETQYF	TGTGCCAGCTCACCACCTAGCGGGGACAACCAAGAGACCCAGTACTTC
TRBV18	-	TRBJ2-2	-	16	CASSPSAGMHTGELFF	TGTGCCAGCTCACCAAGTGCGGGGATGCACACCGGGGAGCTGTTTTTT
TRBV6-1	TRBD2	TRBJ2-1	few	15	CASSLAETNYNEQFF	TGTGCCAGCAGCCTAGCGGAAACCAACTACAATGAGCAGTTCTTC
TRBV10-1	-	TRBJ2-7	-	13	CASSEGRTYEQYF	TGCGCCAGCAGTGAGGGACGTACCTACGAGCAGTACTTC
TRBV28	-	TRBJ1-3	-	15	CASSLNRPSGNTIYF	TGTGCCAGCAGTTTAAACCGACCCTCTGGAAACACCATATATTTT
TRBV11-2	TRBD1	TRBJ1-6	-	14	CASSIRDRGSPLHF	TGTGCCAGCAGCATCCGGGACAGGGGTTCACCCCTCCACTTT